One and the same sample provided the 18 T cell receptor beta chains below, sequenced in a study of PD-1 blockade in classical Hodgkin lymphoma. Repertoires were generated with immunoSEQ multiplex PCR, while TCRdb's copy carries only in-frame clones and drops some. The sample lists some 10,000 clones; over 65% were seen once. Time point reported: cycle 4 day 1 (C4D1), after more than 5 weeks of nivolumab. Following autologous stem cell transplantation, relapse occurred in every patient, and exposure to brentuximab vedotin varied. Isolation of CD8+ T cells from thawed PBMCs used magnetic negative selection. The sample in question was CD8+ T cells from blood, obtained before the fourth cycle of nivolumab. All receptors come from a human donor with classical Hodgkin lymphoma.

The gene calls are TRBV7-7 and TRBJ2-7, with D possibly TRBD2 on 7 matching bases. The CDR3 consists of 19 residues. The V end was cut by 1 base, the J end by 0 bases, with 22 bases between. Germline V gene sequence: CDR1 SSHAT, CDR2 FNYEAQ (reference sequence). CDR3 coding DNA: TGTGCCAGCAGCTTAGAAGGGGGGGGAGTGGCTACGAGCTCCTACGAGCAGTACTTC. This translates into CASSLEGGGVATSSYEQYF.

This clone was observed a single time. The chain is built from TRBV27 and TRBJ2-5, with 9 bases aligning to TRBD2. The CDR3 totals 18 residues. V lost 3 bases and J lost 2; bases outside the gene matches: 13. From germline, CDR1 is MNHEY and CDR2 SMNVEV (reference sequence). The CDR3 loop reads CASSLTLLAGSIQETQYF. CDR3 nucleotide sequence: TGTGCCAGCAGTTTGACACTGCTAGCGGGATCAATTCAAGAGACCCAGTACTTC.

The V call is TRBV5-8, the J call TRBJ2-2; D tentatively fits TRBD1 or TRBD2 (6 bases each). Germline V lookup: CDR1 SGHTS, CDR2 YDEGEE. The CDR3 totals 15 residues. Trimming took 1 base from V and 6 from J, leaving 13 bases between them. This CDR3 is CASSLWTVAAGELFF. Written as DNA, the CDR3 is TGTGCCAGCAGCTTGTGGACAGTAGCGGCCGGGGAGCTGTTTTTT. The full variable domain, with the rest looked up from reference TRBV5-8 and TRBJ2-2, is EAGVTQSPTHLIKTRGQQATLRCSPISGHTSVYWYQQALGLGLQFLLWYDEGEERNRGNFPPRFSGRQFPNYSSELNVNALELEDSALYLCASSLWTVAAGELFFGEGSRLTVL.

The gene calls are TRBV27 and TRBJ2-7; TRBD1 or TRBD2 may be the D gene (6 bases each). The CDR3 contains 11 residues. Germline lookup yields CDR1 MNHEY and CDR2 SMNVEV (reference sequence). Between the trimmed V and J ends, which lost 8 bases and 4 bases, there was a span of 9 bases. CDR3 protein: CASLGGYEQYF. The CDR3, as DNA: TGTGCCAGCTTAGGGGGGTACGAGCAGTACTTC.

V gene TRBV19 combines with J gene TRBJ2-2; 7 bases are a match to TRBD2. After removal of 2 bases from V and 1 base from J, the junction contained 10 bases not matched to a gene. Germline V gene data show CDR1 as LNHDA and CDR2 as SQIVND (reference sequence). This CDR3 region has 18 residues. CDR3 bases: TGTGCCAGTAGTATACGGGGGGAGAGAGACAGGAACACCGGGGAGCTGTTTTTT. Amino acid sequence: CASSIRGERDRNTGELFF.

On this clone itself: A single base separates this from a much larger clone, so it may be a read error. The V and J genes are TRBV5-5 and TRBJ1-6; D unresolved. CDR1 and CDR2 from the germline V gene are SGHKS and YYEKEE (reference sequence). Trimming pared 0 bases from V and 2 bases from J, leaving 15 bases between. The CDR3 runs 18 residues. The CDR3 reads CASSLASFDIAYNSPLHF. The CDR3 nucleotides read TGTGCCAGCAGCTTGGCCTCGTTCGACATTGCCTATAATTCACCCCTCCACTTT.

This chain joins TRBV4-3 and TRBJ2-7; D is perhaps TRBD1 (6 bases). V gave up 4 bases and J gave up 7 bases, with 14 bases separating them. The germline gives CDR1 LGHNA, CDR2 YSLEER. This CDR3 has 13 residues. The CDR3 sequence: CASSLNEGVEQYF. CDR3 DNA sequence: TGCGCCAGCAGCCTAAATGAGGGGGTTGAGCAGTACTTC.

The chain links TRBV7-3 to TRBJ2-3; 8 positions agree with TRBD1. V trimming: 4 bases; J trimming: 2 bases; junction bases outside the gene matches: 11. The V gene's germline CDR1 is SGHTA and CDR2 FQGTGA. CDR3 length equals 17 residues. DNA for the CDR3: TGTGCCAGCAGCTCTCTACCGGGACAGGCTCACACAGATACGCAGTATTTT. It encodes CASSSLPGQAHTDTQYF.

This chain connects TRBV4-1 to TRBJ1-6; 8 bases agree with TRBD1. Germline CDR1 and CDR2: MGHRA and YSYEKL. V lost 7 bases to trimming and J lost 10 bases; unmatched junction nucleotides: 6. The CDR3 covers 13 residues. The chain's CDR3 is CASMGTGRSPLHF. CDR3 coding DNA: TGCGCCAGCATGGGGACAGGAAGATCACCCCTCCACTTT.

The chain is built from TRBV9 and TRBJ2-7, with a tentative D call TRBD2 (5 bases). CDR3 length equals 15 residues. V dropped 4 bases and J dropped 2 bases, with 16 bases sitting between them. Per germline, CDR1 SGDLS and CDR2 YYNGEE. The CDR3 spells CASSPRGLGAYEQYF. DNA of the CDR3: TGTGCCAGCAGCCCAAGAGGACTGGGAGCCTACGAGCAGTACTTC.

The V and J genes are TRBV7-8 and TRBJ1-1, with TRBD1 as a possible D gene (5 bases). Germline V lookup: CDR1 SGHVS, CDR2 FQNEAQ. Between the trimmed V and J ends, which lost 6 bases and 2 bases, there was a span of 16 bases. CDR3 size: 15 residues. The CDR3: CASSVQGQLNTEAFF. CDR3 nucleotide sequence: TGTGCCAGCAGTGTTCAAGGACAACTAAACACTGAAGCTTTCTTT.

In this sample, this clone turned up a few times. The chain uses TRBV10-3 and TRBJ2-7; no firm D call. V dropped 5 bases and J dropped 1 base, with 12 bases sitting between them. The CDR3 has 14 amino acids. Per germline, CDR1 ENHRY and CDR2 SYGVKD. The CDR3 loop reads CAISSPTRSYEQYF. The CDR3 nucleotides are TGTGCCATCAGTTCCCCGACACGTTCCTACGAGCAGTACTTC.

The CDR3 DNA sequence: TGTGCCAGCCTCTTACGGGGGTGGTACAATGAGCAGTTCTTC. Its protein product is CASLLRGWYNEQFF. This rearrangement joins TRBV13 to TRBJ2-1, with D maybe TRBD2 (6 bases). There are 14 residues in the CDR3. Germline values: CDR1 PRHDT, CDR2 FYEKMQ (reference sequence). Between the trimmed V and J ends, which lost 8 bases and 4 bases, there was a span of 15 bases.

For the CDR3, the DNA is TGTGCCATCAGTGAGTCGAAACGGGGAATCGGGGAGCTGTTTTTT. It specifies CAISESKRGIGELFF. The rearrangement links TRBV10-3 to TRBJ2-2; D possibly corresponds to TRBD2 (5 bases). Trimming removed 0 bases from V and 7 bases from J, with 12 bases in between. Germline V CDR1 and CDR2: ENHRY, SYGVKD. The CDR3 runs 15 residues.

The chain has TRBV7-9 and TRBJ2-1; TRBD2 matches 8 bases. Germline loops: CDR1 SEHNR, CDR2 FQNEAQ (reference sequence). The CDR3 spans 15 residues. V shed 3 bases, J shed 3 bases, and the junction held 4 bases outside the gene matches. The DNA of the CDR3 is TGTGCCAGCAGCTTCGGAAGCGGGGGCTACAATGAGCAGTTCTTC. This sequence encodes CASSFGSGGYNEQFF.

The gene calls are TRBV7-9 and TRBJ1-2, with 8 nucleotides matching TRBD1. Germline CDR1 SEHNR, CDR2 FQNEAQ (reference sequence). The V segment lost 6 bases and the J segment 8 bases; nucleotides outside the gene matches: 5. The CDR3 is 12 amino acids. The CDR3 loop is CASRSAGGGYTF. CDR3 DNA sequence: TGTGCCAGCAGATCCGCAGGGGGCGGCTACACCTTC.

V is TRBV4-3 and J is TRBJ2-3; 9 bases align to TRBD2. Trimming at V came to 1 base and at J to 3 bases, leaving 14 bases not matched to a gene. The CDR3 has 19 residues. CDR1 and CDR2 from the germline V gene are LGHNA and YSLEER. CDR3 sequence reads: CASSQGVVAGAGITDTQYF. The CDR3 bases are TGCGCCAGCAGCCAAGGAGTAGTAGCGGGGGCCGGTATAACAGATACGCAGTATTTT.

V and J are TRBV7-8 and TRBJ2-7, with TRBD1 identical over 8 bases. Per the germline V gene, CDR1 is SGHVS and CDR2 is FQNEAQ. This CDR3 has 15 amino acids. With 1 base clipped from V and 7 bases from J, the junction kept 9 bases outside the gene matches. CDR3 sequence (DNA): TGTGCCAGCAGCTTAGTCAGGGGGCTTAACCGGGAGCAGTACTTC. This gives the protein CASSLVRGLNREQYF.